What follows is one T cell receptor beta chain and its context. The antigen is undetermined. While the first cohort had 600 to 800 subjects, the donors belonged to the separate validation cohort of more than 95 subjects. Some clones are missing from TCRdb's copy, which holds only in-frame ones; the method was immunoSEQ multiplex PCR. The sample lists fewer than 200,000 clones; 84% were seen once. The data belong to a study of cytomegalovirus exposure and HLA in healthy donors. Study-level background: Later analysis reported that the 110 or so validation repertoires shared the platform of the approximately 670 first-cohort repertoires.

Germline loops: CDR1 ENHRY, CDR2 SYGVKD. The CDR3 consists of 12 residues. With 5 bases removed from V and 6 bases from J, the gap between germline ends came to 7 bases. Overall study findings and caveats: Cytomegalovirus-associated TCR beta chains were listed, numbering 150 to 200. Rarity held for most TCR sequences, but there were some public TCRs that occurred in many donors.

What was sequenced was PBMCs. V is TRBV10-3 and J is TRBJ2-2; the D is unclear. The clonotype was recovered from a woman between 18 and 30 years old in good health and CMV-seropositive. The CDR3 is CAISSPAGELFF. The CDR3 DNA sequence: TGTGCCATCAGTAGCCCCGCCGGGGAGCTGTTTTTT.